This entry lists 17 T cell receptor beta chains sequenced from one sample in a study of T cell repertoires in cytomegalovirus infection. TCRdb independently ran MiXCR on the reads; one entry per CDR3 protein. The table lists about 400,000 distinct CDR3 sequences, 15% to 20% of them singletons. Sequencing input: PBMCs. All receptors come from a human donor in good health (CMV status not recorded). Some clones in this sample may be carry-over from other donors' samples.

J is TRBJ2-5 and V is TRBV5-1; TRBD2 matches 10 bases. Germline values: CDR1 SGHRS, CDR2 YFSETQ. CDR3 length: 15 residues. V gave up 4 bases and J gave up 3 bases; unmatched junction bases: 6. The CDR3 nucleotides read TGCGCCAGCAGCCTTCTAGCGGGGGCTGAAGAGACCCAGTACTTC. It codes for CASSLLAGAEETQYF. Full variable domain (remainder filled in from reference TRBV5-1 and TRBJ2-5): KAGVTQTPRYLIKTRGQQVTLSCSPISGHRSVSWYQQTPGQGLQFLFEYFSETQRNKGNFPGRFSGRQFSNSRSEMNVSTLELGDSALYLCASSLLAGAEETQYFGPGTRLLVL.

This clonotype was detected a few times. This chain joins TRBV11-2 and TRBJ2-3; TRBD2 agrees at 7 bases. Germline loops: CDR1 SGHAT, CDR2 FQNNGV. CDR3 size: 16 residues. J lost 0 bases, V lost 5 bases, and 8 bases had no gene match. CDR3 DNA: TGTGCCAGCAGCCTATCGAGCGGGGCTAGCACAGATACGCAGTATTTT. This codes for CASSLSSGASTDTQYF.

This clonotype was counted ten times or more. The chain joins TRBV11-3 to TRBJ2-1; 9 bases fit TRBD2. The germline gives CDR1 SGHNT, CDR2 YENEEA. CDR3 length equals 15 residues. V trimming: 6 bases; J trimming: 3 bases; junction bases outside the gene matches: 6. CDR3 DNA: TGTGCCAGCAGTCAGACTAGCGGATACTACAATGAGCAGTTCTTC. Amino acid sequence: CASSQTSGYYNEQFF. Supplemented by reference TRBV11-3 and TRBJ2-1, the full variable domain reads EAGVVQSPRYKIIEKKQPVAFWCNPISGHNTLYWYLQNLGQGPELLIRYENEEAVDDSQLPKDRFSAERLKGVDSTLKIQPAELGDSAVYLCASSQTSGYYNEQFFGPGTRLTVL.

This clonotype was recorded many times. V gene TRBV7-6 combines with J gene TRBJ1-4, with a tentative D call TRBD1 (5 bases). Looked up from germline, CDR1 is SGHVS and CDR2 is FNYEAQ. The CDR3 sequence is 15 residues long. Trimming removed 2 bases from V and 0 bases from J, with 7 bases in between. CDR3 protein: CASSLQGSTNEKLFF. The CDR3 DNA reads TGTGCCAGCAGCTTACAGGGTTCAACTAATGAAAAACTGTTTTTT. Combining the CDR3 with reference TRBV7-6 and TRBJ1-4 gives the whole variable domain GAGVSQSPRYKVTKRGQDVALRCDPISGHVSLYWYRQALGQGPEFLTYFNYEAQQDKSGLPNDRFSAERPEGSISTLTIQRTEQRDSAMYRCASSLQGSTNEKLFFGSGTQLSVL.

The rearrangement uses TRBV20-1 and TRBJ2-7; 7 bases map to TRBD1. Trimming cost V 6 bases and J 4 bases; bases outside gene matches: 6. Germline-derived CDR1 and CDR2 are DFQATT and SNEGSKA (reference sequence). The CDR3 covers 12 residues. CDR3 nucleotide sequence: TGCAGTGCCGGGACAGAACGGTACGAGCAGTACTTC. Protein sequence: CSAGTERYEQYF.

This clonotype came up a few times. The chain combines TRBV2 with TRBJ2-1; 10 positions match TRBD2. CDR3 length: 14 amino acids. Unmatched junction bases numbered 6, after V lost 3 bases and J lost 10 bases. Germline CDR1 reads SNHLY; CDR2 reads FYNNEI. CDR3 nucleotides: TGTGCCAGCAGTGAGTTTCTAGCGGGGGAGGAGCAGTTCTTC. Its protein is CASSEFLAGEEQFF.

The rearrangement uses TRBV18 and TRBJ1-1; D is unresolved. The V gene lost 3 bases and the J gene lost 0 bases, with 11 bases spanning the gap. The CDR3 is 15 amino acids. Germline lookup yields CDR1 KGHSH and CDR2 LQKENI. As DNA, the CDR3 is TGTGCCAGCTCACCTATTGGGGAAATGAACACTGAAGCTTTCTTT. Amino acids: CASSPIGEMNTEAFF.

There are many counts of this clonotype. The V call is TRBV28, the J call TRBJ2-7, with D perhaps matching TRBD1 (6 bases). The CDR3 sequence is 16 residues long. The V gene's germline CDR1 is MDHEN and CDR2 SYDVKM. Trimming removed 5 bases at V and 3 bases at J, with 20 bases between. CDR3 protein: CASSTRTATYNYEQYF. For the CDR3, the DNA is TGTGCCAGCAGTACCCGGACAGCTACCTATAACTACGAGCAGTACTTC.

The V call is TRBV29-1, the J call TRBJ2-7; 13 bases line up with TRBD2. Germline lookup yields CDR1 SQVTM and CDR2 ANQGSEA. The V gene end was trimmed by 3 bases and the J gene end by 7 bases; junction bases not matched to a gene: 15. The CDR3 spans 17 residues. CDR3 nucleotides: TGCAGCGTTGACGGACTAGCGGGAGAGGGGGTCGGTGTTGAGCAGTACTTC. Translated, it gives CSVDGLAGEGVGVEQYF.

This clonotype was counted a single time. Relative to the germline gene, one junction end is altered; a read error may explain this. The chain combines TRBV30 with TRBJ2-1, with 7 bases identical to TRBD2. The length of the CDR3 is 11 residues. Germline-derived CDR1 and CDR2 are GTSNPN and SVGIG (reference sequence). The CDR3 loop reads CAWSVGGSQLF. CDR3 bases: TGTGCCTGGAGTGTAGGCGGGAGCCAGCTCTTC.

This clonotype has a count of ten or more. The genes are TRBV7-2 and TRBJ2-3; D gene uncertain. The germline V gene encodes CDR1 SGHTA and CDR2 FQGNSA. This CDR3 is 15 amino acids long. The ends were cut back, 3 bases at V and 2 bases at J, with 12 bases in the middle. The DNA of the CDR3 is TGTGCCAGCAGCTTTCAAGCGTCTAACACAGATACGCAGTATTTT. As protein: CASSFQASNTDTQYF.

This clonotype was seen a handful of times. The rearrangement uses TRBV20-1 and TRBJ1-5; no reliable D call. The CDR3 is 15 amino acids. Trimming removed 6 bases from V and 2 bases from J, with 17 bases in between. Germline V gives CDR1 DFQATT, CDR2 SNEGSKA (reference sequence). CDR3 region: CSANRDVEGNQPQHF. DNA of the CDR3: TGCAGTGCGAATCGTGATGTTGAGGGCAATCAGCCCCAGCATTTT.

In this sample, this clonotype turned up a few times. A much bigger clone sits one base away, suggesting this may be a read error. In nucleotides, the CDR3 is TGTGCCAGCAGCCAGAAGAACACTGAAGCTTTCTTT. Protein: CASSQKNTEAFF. This chain links TRBV5-4 with TRBJ1-1; no firm D call. The CDR3 runs to 12 residues. Germline V gives CDR1 SGHNT, CDR2 YYREEE (reference sequence). V lost 4 bases and J lost 1, with 5 bases in between. The full variable domain, its missing parts supplied by reference TRBV5-4 and TRBJ1-1, is ETGVTQSPTHLIKTRGQQVTLRCSSQSGHNTVSWYQQALGQGPQFIFQYYREEENGRGNFPPRFSGLQFPNYSSELNVNALELDDSALYLCASSQKNTEAFFGQGTRLTVV.

This clonotype was found a few times. V is TRBV15 and J is TRBJ2-1; 7 bases map to TRBD1. The CDR3 has 15 amino acids. Germline lookup yields CDR1 LNHNV and CDR2 YYDKDF (reference sequence). The J segment lost 16 bases and the V segment lost 0 bases, leaving 15 bases of the junction unmatched. CDR3 residues: CATSRDRGPGPQNFF. CDR3 coding DNA: TGTGCCACCAGCAGAGATAGGGGGCCCGGGCCCCAGAACTTCTTC.

This clonotype occurred many times. The J gene is TRBJ1-1, the V gene TRBV7-9; the D gene is possibly TRBD1 (5 bases). CDR3 length equals 14 residues. Trimming took 4 bases from V and 11 from J, leaving 20 bases between them. CDR1 is SEHNR and CDR2 is FQNEAQ in the germline V gene (reference sequence). CDR3: CASSSQGPPLLAFF. The CDR3 region has the DNA TGTGCCAGCAGCTCGCAGGGACCGCCTCTGTTGGCTTTCTTT.

This clonotype was detected ten times or more. The V gene is TRBV29-1, the J gene TRBJ2-5, with D hard to call. Trimming stripped 8 bases from V and 5 bases from J, with 12 bases between. This CDR3 is 11 amino acids long. Germline loops: CDR1 SQVTM, CDR2 ANQGSEA. The CDR3 sequence is CSIIPGETQYF. The CDR3 bases are TGCAGCATAATACCTGGGGAGACCCAGTACTTC.

The chain has TRBV28 and TRBJ2-7; D perhaps matches TRBD2 (5 bases). The V gene lost 7 bases and the J gene lost 2 bases, with 15 bases spanning the gap. This CDR3 is 14 amino acids long. Germline-derived CDR1 and CDR2 are MDHEN and SYDVKM. As DNA, the CDR3 is TGTGCCAGCACCGCGGGCGGGTTCCCCTACGAGCAGTACTTC. This sequence encodes CASTAGGFPYEQYF. The variable domain in full, completed from reference TRBV28 and TRBJ2-7, reads DVKVTQSSRYLVKRTGEKVFLECVQDMDHENMFWYRQDPGLGLRLIYFSYDVKMKEKGDIPEGYSVSREKKERFSLILESASTNQTSMYLCASTAGGFPYEQYFGPGTRLTVT.